The 28 T cell receptor beta chains below all came from one sample that was sequenced in a study of blood T cell repertoires in COVID-19. Assay: immunoSEQ multiplex PCR; the TCRdb copy retains only in-frame clones and omits some. The sample records roughly 210,000 clones, 88% being singletons. Sequences were obtained from peripheral blood. These receptors were obtained from a man between 65 and 85 years old with acute or convalescent COVID-19.

This chain uses TRBV6-2 or TRBV6-3 with TRBJ2-3, with 13 bases identical to TRBD2. Looked up from germline, CDR1 is MNHEY and CDR2 is SVGEGT. Germline trimming cut 6 bases from V and 4 bases from J; bases unmatched to any gene: 13. The CDR3 has 18 residues. The CDR3 nucleotides read TGTGCCAGCAGCCCTAACCCCCGGACTAGCGGGAGAGCAGATACGCAGTATTTT. This translates into CASSPNPRTSGRADTQYF.

The chain couples TRBV5-1 to TRBJ1-1; D remains unclear. Germline CDR1 reads SGHRS; CDR2 reads YFSETQ. The V gene lost 6 bases and the J gene lost 0 bases, with 15 bases spanning the gap. The CDR3 is made up of 15 amino acids. The CDR3 DNA reads TGCGCCAGCAAGAAGGCGGGTCCGGTGAACACTGAAGCTTTCTTT. Its protein is CASKKAGPVNTEAFF.

The gene calls are TRBV2 and TRBJ1-4; D not resolved. The CDR3 length is 12 residues. Trimming took off 6 bases at V and 7 bases at J, with 9 bases between the two ends. Germline CDR1 reads SNHLY; CDR2 reads FYNNEI. The CDR3 protein is CASRREVEKLFF. The CDR3 coding sequence is TGTGCCAGCAGGCGGGAGGTTGAAAAACTGTTTTTT.

The V and J genes are TRBV14 and TRBJ2-5, with TRBD1 identical over 9 bases. Germline values: CDR1 SGHDN, CDR2 FVKESK. The CDR3 has 15 amino acids. With 2 bases clipped from V and 4 bases from J, the junction kept 5 bases outside the gene matches. The CDR3 here is CASSQLTGGGETQYF. Written as DNA, the CDR3 is TGTGCCAGCAGCCAACTCACAGGGGGCGGAGAGACCCAGTACTTC.

The chain carries TRBV27 and TRBJ2-1; D gene unclear. The germline CDR1 and CDR2 sequences are MNHEY and SMNVEV (reference sequence). The CDR3 contains 15 residues. The V end lost 3 bases, the J end lost 4 bases, and 13 bases lay between the germline ends. CDR3 residues: CASSFGSPGYNEQFF. Here the CDR3 DNA reads TGTGCCAGCAGTTTTGGGTCGCCAGGTTACAATGAGCAGTTCTTC.

This clone was counted between two and nine times. The J gene is TRBJ1-1, the V gene TRBV7-2; D is possibly TRBD1 (6 bases). Germline V lookup: CDR1 SGHTA, CDR2 FQGNSA. V was trimmed by 4 bases and J by 8 bases, leaving 11 bases between them. The CDR3 length is 12 residues. CDR3 in amino acids: CASSSAGAEAFF. The CDR3 DNA reads TGTGCCAGCAGCTCGGCGGGGGCGGAAGCTTTCTTT.

The chain uses TRBV24-1 and TRBJ2-3; D gene uncertain. CDR3 length: 12 residues. V lost 7 bases to trimming and J lost 0 bases, with 4 bases between them. In germline, CDR1 is KGHDR, CDR2 SFDVKD. The CDR3 region is CATSSSTDTQYF. The CDR3 nucleotides are TGTGCCACCAGCAGTAGCACAGATACGCAGTATTTT.

V usage is TRBV28 and J usage is TRBJ2-3; 7 bases are a match to TRBD2. The CDR3 runs 15 residues. CDR1 and CDR2 from the germline V gene are MDHEN and SYDVKM. The J segment lost 2 bases and the V segment lost 2 bases, leaving 4 bases of the junction unmatched. This CDR3 reads CASSLNRGVTDTQYF. The CDR3 coding sequence is TGTGCCAGCAGTTTAAACCGGGGGGTCACAGATACGCAGTATTTT.

V usage is TRBV7-6 and J usage is TRBJ2-1, with 16 bases that match TRBD2. There are 20 residues in the CDR3. The germline CDR1 and CDR2 sequences are SGHVS and FNYEAQ. J gave up 7 bases and V 2 bases, and 14 bases lay outside the gene matches. CDR3: CASSLRRGTSGRGLGNEQFF. The CDR3 DNA follows: TGTGCCAGCAGCTTACGACGGGGGACTAGCGGGAGGGGTTTGGGGAATGAGCAGTTCTTC. The whole variable domain, filled in from reference TRBV7-6 and TRBJ2-1, reads GAGVSQSPRYKVTKRGQDVALRCDPISGHVSLYWYRQALGQGPEFLTYFNYEAQQDKSGLPNDRFSAERPEGSISTLTIQRTEQRDSAMYRCASSLRRGTSGRGLGNEQFFGPGTRLTVL.

The V call is TRBV6-5, the J call TRBJ2-3; 10 bases line up with TRBD2. Germline loops: CDR1 MNHEY, CDR2 SVGAGI. The CDR3 loop spans 16 amino acids. J gave up 2 bases and V 2 bases, and 4 bases lay outside the gene matches. The CDR3 DNA sequence: TGTGCCAGCAGTTACGAGGGACTAGCGTTCACAGATACGCAGTATTTT. Encoded protein: CASSYEGLAFTDTQYF.

Regarding this clone: Other DNA sequences in this sample translate to the same CDR3. The chain links TRBV3-1 (or the pseudogene TRBV3-2) to TRBJ1-6, with 8 nucleotides matching TRBD1. Germline loops: CDR1 LGHDT, CDR2 YNNKEL (reference sequence). V lost 4 bases, J lost 9 bases, and 5 bases stayed unmatched. The CDR3 loop spans 14 amino acids. The CDR3 bases are TGTGCCAGCAGCCTTGGACAGGGTAGTTCACCCCTCCACTTT. Translated, it gives CASSLGQGSSPLHF.

The chain links TRBV29-1 to TRBJ2-7, with 10 bases that match TRBD2. CDR1 and CDR2 (germline): SQVTM, ANQGSEA. With V trimmed by 6 bases and J by 1 base, 12 bases remained unmatched. The CDR3 is 16 amino acids. CDR3 bases: TGCAGCGTGGGCAATCGTTGGACTAGCGGTTCCTACGAGCAGTACTTC. Amino acid sequence: CSVGNRWTSGSYEQYF.

The V call is TRBV7-9, the J call TRBJ1-2; TRBD1 matches 9 bases. Per the germline V gene, CDR1 is SEHNR and CDR2 is FQNEAQ (reference sequence). This CDR3 contains 16 residues. The trim removed 5 bases at V and 0 bases at J, leaving 7 bases unmatched. Here the CDR3 reads CASSPGQGRSNYGYTF. The CDR3 DNA sequence: TGTGCCAGCAGCCCCGGACAGGGGCGCTCTAACTATGGCTACACCTTC.

This chain joins TRBV7-2 and TRBJ2-1, with D unresolved. The CDR3 has 11 amino acids. CDR1 and CDR2 from the germline V gene are SGHTA and FQGNSA. Trimming cost V 5 bases and J 6 bases, with 5 bases left between them. As DNA, the CDR3 is TGTGCCAGCAGCCGTATCAATGAGCAGTTCTTC. Translating gives CASSRINEQFF.

V gene TRBV29-1 combines with J gene TRBJ1-1; 9 positions agree with TRBD1. The CDR3 contains 15 residues. The trim removed 6 bases at V and 1 base at J, leaving 9 bases unmatched. From germline, CDR1 is SQVTM and CDR2 ANQGSEA. The CDR3 is CSVCGDRDPNTEAFF. The CDR3 DNA sequence: TGCAGCGTGTGCGGGGACAGGGACCCGAACACTGAAGCTTTCTTT.

The V and J genes are TRBV15 and TRBJ1-2, with a weak D call TRBD1 (5 bases). Trimming removed 1 base at V and 5 bases at J, with 11 bases between. The CDR3 is 14 amino acids. In germline, CDR1 is LNHNV, CDR2 YYDKDF (reference sequence). This chain's CDR3 is CATSRVGGYYGYTF. The CDR3 region has the DNA TGTGCCACCAGCAGAGTGGGGGGGTATTATGGCTACACCTTC.

This chain joins TRBV7-3 and TRBJ2-1; D might be TRBD2 (6 bases). The CDR3 covers 13 residues. Germline V lookup: CDR1 SGHTA, CDR2 FQGTGA. The V end was cut by 8 bases, the J end by 5 bases, with 13 bases between. The CDR3 spells CASSGGINNEQFF. CDR3 nucleotide sequence: TGTGCCAGCTCTGGCGGGATAAACAATGAGCAGTTCTTC.

CDR3 residues: CASSLTGQGRTGELFF. For the CDR3, the DNA is TGCGCCAGCAGCCTAACCGGACAGGGTCGAACCGGGGAGCTGTTTTTT. The chain carries TRBV4-3 and TRBJ2-2; 8 bases are a match to TRBD1. CDR3 length: 16 amino acids. The J segment lost 5 bases and the V segment lost 4 bases, leaving 9 bases of the junction unmatched. The germline V gene encodes CDR1 LGHNA and CDR2 YSLEER.

The chain carries TRBV27 and TRBJ2-1, with a tentative D call TRBD1 (5 bases). This CDR3 contains 15 residues. Germline V lookup: CDR1 MNHEY, CDR2 SMNVEV (reference sequence). V was clipped by 8 bases and J by 2 bases, with 16 bases between them. DNA for the CDR3: TGTGCCAGCTGTATAGGGGCTTTGGCCTACAATGAGCAGTTCTTC. Encoded protein: CASCIGALAYNEQFF.

This chain connects TRBV10-3 to TRBJ2-1, with TRBD2 matching 10 bases. The ends lost 11 bases at V and 5 bases at J; junction bases unmatched: 3. CDR1 is ENHRY and CDR2 is SYGVKD in the germline V gene. The length of the CDR3 is 12 residues. The CDR3 protein is CAGGLADNEQFF. The CDR3 bases are TGTGCCGGAGGACTAGCGGACAATGAGCAGTTCTTC.

CDR3 nucleotides: TGTGCCAGCAGCCGTTTACGGGAGGTTACCGGGGAGCTGTTTTTT. It encodes CASSRLREVTGELFF. The chain is built from TRBV7-9 and TRBJ2-2, with 7 nucleotides matching TRBD2. Trimming at V came to 5 bases and at J to 5 bases, leaving 8 bases not matched to a gene. The germline CDR1 and CDR2 sequences are SEHNR and FQNEAQ (reference sequence). The CDR3 runs to 15 residues. Combining the CDR3 with reference TRBV7-9 and TRBJ2-2 gives the whole variable domain DTGVSQNPRHKITKRGQNVTFRCDPISEHNRLYWYRQTLGQGPEFLTYFQNEAQLEKSRLLSDRFSAERPKGSFSTLEIQRTEQGDSAMYLCASSRLREVTGELFFGEGSRLTVL.

This clone has a single count. The chain joins TRBV7-3 to TRBJ2-1; 10 positions match TRBD1. V lost 2 bases to trimming and J lost 4 bases; unmatched junction nucleotides: 5. This CDR3 comprises 16 residues. The germline V gene encodes CDR1 SGHTA and CDR2 FQGTGA. The CDR3 DNA follows: TGTGCCAGCAGCTTAGCCGGGACAGGGGTTTACAATGAGCAGTTCTTC. This codes for CASSLAGTGVYNEQFF.

The chain is built from TRBV3-1 (or the pseudogene TRBV3-2) and TRBJ2-5; D not certain. CDR1 and CDR2 (germline): LGHDT, YNNKEL (reference sequence). The CDR3 is 12 residues long. V was trimmed by 3 bases and J by 1 base, leaving 3 bases between them. CDR3 DNA: TGTGCCAGCAGCCACCTCCAAGAGACCCAGTACTTC. It yields the protein CASSHLQETQYF.

This chain uses TRBV7-3 with TRBJ2-3; D call uncertain. The germline V gene encodes CDR1 SGHTA and CDR2 FQGTGA. V dropped 0 bases and J dropped 4 bases, with 11 bases sitting between them. The CDR3 contains 15 residues. CDR3 amino acids: CASSLTGMTPDTQYF. CDR3 nucleotide sequence: TGTGCCAGCAGCTTAACCGGTATGACACCAGATACGCAGTATTTT.

This clone has a handful of counts. The chain has TRBV7-9 and TRBJ1-3; D remains ambiguous. This CDR3 has 15 amino acids. V gave up 6 bases and J gave up 4 bases, with 16 bases separating them. In germline, CDR1 is SEHNR, CDR2 FQNEAQ (reference sequence). CDR3 in amino acids: CASRPSFYRGNTIYF. CDR3 nucleotide sequence: TGTGCCAGCAGGCCATCATTCTACAGAGGAAACACCATATATTTT. Supplemented by reference TRBV7-9 and TRBJ1-3, the full variable domain reads DTGVSQNPRHKITKRGQNVTFRCDPISEHNRLYWYRQTLGQGPEFLTYFQNEAQLEKSRLLSDRFSAERPKGSFSTLEIQRTEQGDSAMYLCASRPSFYRGNTIYFGEGSWLTVV.

The sample holds one count of this clone. The chain uses TRBV30 and TRBJ1-1; perhaps TRBD1 as D (6 bases). The germline V gene encodes CDR1 GTSNPN and CDR2 SVGIG (reference sequence). The CDR3 is 16 residues long. With 1 base removed from V and 0 bases from J, the gap between germline ends came to 15 bases. CDR3 sequence (DNA): TGTGCCTGGAGTGAAGGACAGACCTACATGAACACTGAAGCTTTCTTT. Protein product: CAWSEGQTYMNTEAFF. The full variable domain, rest sourced from reference TRBV30 and TRBJ1-1, is SQTIHQWPATLVQPVGSPLSLECTVEGTSNPNLYWYRQAAGRGLQLLFYSVGIGQISSEVPQNLSASRPQDRQFILSSKKLLLSDSGFYLCAWSEGQTYMNTEAFFGQGTRLTVV.

The chain uses TRBV11-3 and TRBJ1-1; a possible D gene is TRBD1 (5 bases). This CDR3 is built from 14 residues. The V end lost 1 base, the J end lost 3 bases, and 9 bases lay between the germline ends. Germline lookup yields CDR1 SGHNT and CDR2 YENEEA. CDR3 residues: CASSLGQRDTEAFF. CDR3 sequence (DNA): TGTGCCAGCAGCTTAGGACAGCGGGACACTGAAGCTTTCTTT.

This clone is a singleton in its sample. The chain employs TRBV6-5 and TRBJ1-4, with 7 bases aligning to TRBD1. V lost 8 bases and J lost 4; bases outside the gene matches: 4. CDR3 size: 13 residues. Germline loops: CDR1 MNHEY, CDR2 SVGAGI. The DNA of the CDR3 is TGTGCCAGCTCGGGACAGTATAATGAAAAACTGTTTTTT. It yields the protein CASSGQYNEKLFF.